Below, 30 T cell receptor beta chains from the same sample are listed, as sequenced in a study of T cell responses to AZD1222 COVID-19 vaccine. Clones were sequenced by immunoSEQ multiplex PCR, and TCRdb holds only the in-frame ones, with some missing. The table includes around 84,000 clones, roughly 88% detected once. This specimen was peripheral blood, taken 28 days after the second AZD1222 dose. The receptors here all came from an adult who received the AZD1222 COVID-19 vaccine.

The chain combines TRBV3-1 (or the pseudogene TRBV3-2) with TRBJ1-1; no firm D call. This CDR3 comprises 15 residues. Trimming removed 0 bases at V and 1 base at J, with 9 bases between. CDR1 is LGHDT and CDR2 is YNNKEL in the germline V gene (reference sequence). CDR3 amino acids: CASSQEGRRNTEAFF. The CDR3 DNA sequence: TGTGCCAGCAGCCAAGAAGGAAGACGGAACACTGAAGCTTTCTTT.

V and J are TRBV7-8 and TRBJ1-4; maybe TRBD1 (6 bases). The CDR3 runs 15 residues. V was trimmed by 5 bases and J by 5 bases, leaving 15 bases between them. Germline V CDR1 and CDR2: SGHVS, FQNEAQ. The CDR3 spells CASSLNRVKNEKLFF. The CDR3 nucleotides read TGTGCCAGCAGCCTCAACAGGGTTAAGAATGAAAAACTGTTTTTT.

This chain joins TRBV18 and TRBJ1-1; D might be TRBD1 (6 bases). V was trimmed by 0 bases and J by 2 bases, leaving 10 bases between them. This CDR3 contains 15 residues. Germline V gives CDR1 KGHSH, CDR2 LQKENI. This CDR3 is CASSPPNRANTEAFF. CDR3 DNA: TGTGCCAGCTCACCACCGAACAGGGCCAACACTGAAGCTTTCTTT.

This chain joins TRBV7-3 and TRBJ2-3; D not resolved. This CDR3 is 13 amino acids long. Trimming pared 5 bases from V and 2 bases from J, leaving 8 bases between. CDR1 is SGHTA, CDR2 FQGTGA, per germline. DNA for the CDR3: TGTGCCAGCAGCCCGGAACCCACAGATACGCAGTATTTT. Encoded protein: CASSPEPTDTQYF.

This chain links TRBV25-1 with TRBJ1-2; D is possibly TRBD1 (5 bases). This CDR3 is 16 amino acids long. Deletions cut 1 base from V and 3 bases from J, with 15 bases between. Germline CDR1 MGHDK, CDR2 SYGVNS. CDR3 residues: CASSESGESSYYGYTF. The CDR3 DNA follows: TGTGCCAGCAGTGAATCGGGGGAAAGTTCTTACTATGGCTACACCTTC.

The gene calls are TRBV5-6 and TRBJ2-7; 9 bases line up with TRBD1. In germline, CDR1 is SGHDT, CDR2 YYEEEE. V gave up 2 bases and J gave up 2 bases; unmatched junction bases: 2. The CDR3 extends over 14 amino acids. The chain's CDR3 is CASSLWDRAYEQYF. Here the CDR3 DNA reads TGTGCCAGCAGCTTATGGGACAGGGCCTACGAGCAGTACTTC.

This chain connects TRBV4-2 to TRBJ2-3; D is undetermined. Germline CDR1 reads LGHNA; CDR2 reads YNFKEQ. This CDR3 is 16 amino acids long. V gave up 4 bases and J gave up 3 bases, with 17 bases separating them. The CDR3 here is CASSPRKLGMTDTQYF. CDR3 DNA: TGTGCCAGCAGCCCAAGAAAACTGGGCATGACAGATACGCAGTATTTT.

The V and J genes are TRBV19 and TRBJ2-1; D is possibly TRBD1 or TRBD2 (5 bases each). V lost 3 bases to trimming and J lost 6 bases, with 15 bases between them. Germline-derived CDR1 and CDR2 are LNHDA and SQIVND (reference sequence). This CDR3 has 15 amino acids. The CDR3 region has the DNA TGTGCCAGTAGTATTGGGGGTCGTTCGGCCAATGAGCAGTTCTTC. Its translation: CASSIGGRSANEQFF. The variable domain in full, completed from reference TRBV19 and TRBJ2-1, reads DGGITQSPKYLFRKEGQNVTLSCEQNLNHDAMYWYRQDPGQGLRLIYYSQIVNDFQKGDIAEGYSVSREKKESFPLTVTSAQKNPTAFYLCASSIGGRSANEQFFGPGTRLTVL.

This clone has a single count. V gene TRBV19 combines with J gene TRBJ1-5, with D possibly being TRBD1 (6 bases). The CDR3 has 15 residues. V lost 1 base to trimming and J lost 4 bases, with 11 bases between them. Germline loops: CDR1 LNHDA, CDR2 SQIVND (reference sequence). The CDR3 sequence is CASSIGGAINQPQHF. The CDR3 bases are TGTGCCAGTAGTATAGGGGGGGCAATTAATCAGCCCCAGCATTTT.

This clone has at least ten counts. The chain employs TRBV28 and TRBJ2-3; D is uncertain. The CDR3 runs 12 residues. The ends were cut back, 3 bases at V and 4 bases at J, with 5 bases in the middle. CDR1 and CDR2 (germline): MDHEN, SYDVKM. The CDR3 DNA sequence: TGTGCCAGCAGTTTTGGGGCAGATACGCAGTATTTT. Residues: CASSFGADTQYF.

CDR3: CATLGQGGEKLFF. The CDR3, as DNA: TGTGCCACCCTGGGGCAGGGTGGAGAAAAACTGTTTTTT. The chain couples TRBV15 to TRBJ1-4, with D tentatively TRBD1 (5 bases). V was shortened by 8 bases and J by 8 bases, with 15 bases between the two germline ends. The germline V gene has CDR1 LNHNV and CDR2 YYDKDF (reference sequence). CDR3 length equals 13 residues. Full variable domain (outside the CDR3, taken from reference TRBV15 and TRBJ1-4): DAMVIQNPRYQVTQFGKPVTLSCSQTLNHNVMYWYQQKSSQAPKLLFHYYDKDFNNEADTPDNFQSRRPNTSFCFLDIRSPGLGDTAMYLCATLGQGGEKLFFGSGTQLSVL.

The chain has TRBV5-6 and TRBJ1-4; no reliable D call. The V end was cut by 0 bases, the J end by 4 bases, with 13 bases between. The CDR3 contains 16 residues. CDR1 and CDR2 (germline): SGHDT, YYEEEE. DNA for the CDR3: TGTGCCAGCAGCTTGGCACGGGGATGGGGTAATGAAAAACTGTTTTTT. Translating it yields CASSLARGWGNEKLFF.

The chain carries TRBV5-1 and TRBJ2-7; D is undetermined. From germline, CDR1 is SGHRS and CDR2 YFSETQ. The CDR3 contains 19 residues. V lost 4 bases and J lost 0, with 26 bases in between. CDR3: CASSRLTFWGGAASYEQYF. As DNA, the CDR3 is TGCGCCAGCAGCCGCTTAACATTTTGGGGTGGCGCCGCCTCCTACGAGCAGTACTTC.

The chain carries TRBV3-1 (or the pseudogene TRBV3-2) and TRBJ1-2; TRBD1 agrees at 10 bases. With V trimmed by 0 bases and J by 0 bases, 4 bases remained unmatched. Germline-derived CDR1 and CDR2 are LGHDT and YNNKEL (reference sequence). CDR3 length: 17 residues. CDR3 sequence reads: CASSQEWGTGANYGYTF. CDR3 DNA: TGTGCCAGCAGCCAAGAGTGGGGGACAGGGGCTAACTATGGCTACACCTTC.

The CDR3, as DNA: TGTGCCAGTACCGACAGGGAAGAGACCCAGTACTTC. Amino acids: CASTDREETQYF. The genes are TRBV5-5 and TRBJ2-5; 7 bases align to TRBD1. Germline CDR1 SGHKS, CDR2 YYEKEE (reference sequence). CDR3 length: 12 residues. V shed 8 bases and J 3 bases; nucleotides not matched to a gene: 4.

The genes are TRBV15 and TRBJ2-5; tentatively, D is TRBD1 (6 bases). Per the germline V gene, CDR1 is LNHNV and CDR2 is YYDKDF (reference sequence). CDR3 size: 12 residues. V was cut by 0 bases and J by 7 bases, with 6 bases left in between. This chain's CDR3 is CATSREGGTQYF. In nucleotides, the CDR3 is TGTGCCACCAGCAGAGAAGGGGGGACCCAGTACTTC.

This chain links TRBV30 with TRBJ1-2, with TRBD1 identical over 7 bases. The J segment lost 7 bases and the V segment lost 4 bases, leaving 12 bases of the junction unmatched. Germline CDR1 is GTSNPN and CDR2 is SVGIG (reference sequence). This CDR3 comprises 14 residues. CDR3 protein: CAWKRETGAGGYTF. In DNA form, the CDR3 reads TGTGCCTGGAAAAGGGAAACAGGGGCAGGTGGCTACACCTTC.

The rearrangement links TRBV5-1 to TRBJ1-2, with 7 bases matching TRBD1. CDR3 length: 12 amino acids. V was pared by 5 bases and J by 10 bases, with 8 bases of the junction left unmatched. From germline, CDR1 is SGHRS and CDR2 YFSETQ. The CDR3 region has the DNA TGCGCCAGCAGGACAGGGACGAGTGACTACACCTTC. Protein: CASRTGTSDYTF.

In DNA, the CDR3 is TGTGCCAGCTCACACCGGGACAGGGACGTCGGGGAGCAGTTCTTC. This codes for CASSHRDRDVGEQFF. The V call is TRBV18, the J call TRBJ2-1; 9 bases align to TRBD1. The trim removed 4 bases at V and 10 bases at J, leaving 11 bases unmatched. Germline CDR1 KGHSH, CDR2 LQKENI. The length of the CDR3 is 15 residues. The variable domain in full, with the rest retrieved from reference TRBV18 and TRBJ2-1, is NAGVMQNPRHLVRRRGQEARLRCSPMKGHSHVYWYRQLPEEGLKFMVYLQKENIIDESGMPKERFSAEFPKEGPSILRIQQVVRGDSAAYFCASSHRDRDVGEQFFGPGTRLTVL.

The chain combines TRBV2 with TRBJ1-1, with 9 bases matching TRBD1. This CDR3 has 15 residues. With 6 bases clipped from V and 2 bases from J, the junction kept 7 bases outside the gene matches. Germline CDR1 is SNHLY and CDR2 is FYNNEI. The CDR3 protein is CASSKRTGVNTEAFF. The CDR3, as DNA: TGTGCCAGCAGCAAACGGACAGGGGTCAACACTGAAGCTTTCTTT.

As regards this clone: A junction boundary mismatches the germline segment, possibly from a read error. The rearrangement links TRBV5-6 to TRBJ1-5, with D unresolved. The germline V gene encodes CDR1 SGHDT and CDR2 YYEEEE. This CDR3 is 13 amino acids long. The CDR3 region has the DNA TGTGCCAGCACCTTGGGGAGCAATCAGCCCCAGCATTTT. This gives the protein CASTLGSNQPQHF.

The chain carries TRBV9 and TRBJ2-2, with 12 bases aligning to TRBD1. The germline gives CDR1 SGDLS, CDR2 YYNGEE. V lost 2 bases and J lost 6; bases outside the gene matches: 2. This CDR3 spans 15 amino acids. The CDR3 DNA reads TGTGCCAGCAGCGTCCGGGACAGGGGGCCCGGGGAGCTGTTTTTT. It codes for CASSVRDRGPGELFF.

The chain is built from TRBV12-3 or TRBV12-4 and TRBJ1-5; D gene uncertain. The CDR3 loop spans 13 amino acids. V lost 6 bases, J lost 6 bases, and 12 bases lay in between. CDR3 protein: CASSPGMGQPQHF. Written as DNA, the CDR3 is TGTGCCAGCAGCCCGGGTATGGGTCAGCCCCAGCATTTT.

The chain has TRBV19 and TRBJ2-6; D not resolved. Germline CDR1 LNHDA, CDR2 SQIVND (reference sequence). V shed 7 bases and J shed 2 bases, with 18 bases lying between them. The CDR3 totals 17 residues. The CDR3: CASNPGRARTGANVLTF. As DNA, the CDR3 is TGTGCCAGTAACCCCGGCCGGGCGAGGACTGGGGCCAACGTCCTGACTTTC.

J is TRBJ1-6 and V is TRBV4-1, with D hard to call. The CDR3 loop spans 14 amino acids. The germline CDR1 and CDR2 sequences are MGHRA and YSYEKL. Trimming took off 0 bases at V and 8 bases at J, with 8 bases between the two ends. In DNA form, the CDR3 reads TGCGCCAGCAGCCAAGATAGGGTCTATTCACCCCTCCACTTT. Its translation: CASSQDRVYSPLHF.

This clone is a singleton in its sample. This chain uses TRBV12-3 or TRBV12-4 with TRBJ1-2; 8 bases line up with TRBD1. The CDR3 loop spans 12 amino acids. V was clipped by 7 bases and J by 8 bases; unmatched bases: 6. CDR3 residues: CASTTGGGGYTF. In nucleotides, the CDR3 is TGTGCCAGCACTACAGGGGGTGGAGGCTACACCTTC.

This clone was seen a few times. This chain uses TRBV3-1 (or the pseudogene TRBV3-2) with TRBJ2-2; no reliable D call. The CDR3 is 14 residues long. CDR1 is LGHDT and CDR2 is YNNKEL in the germline V gene (reference sequence). V shed 3 bases and J shed 3 bases, with 8 bases lying between them. The CDR3 sequence: CASSQSGHTGELFF. CDR3 DNA: TGTGCCAGCAGCCAGTCGGGTCACACCGGGGAGCTGTTTTTT.

The CDR3, as DNA: TGTGCCAGTAGTATCCGGGACAGGGAGGTCAATGAGCAGTTCTTC. Protein product: CASSIRDREVNEQFF. The chain couples TRBV19 to TRBJ2-1; TRBD1 matches at 9 bases. The V and J ends lost 3 bases and 6 bases, in that order; junction bases with no gene match: 6. The CDR3 sequence is 15 residues long. The germline V gene encodes CDR1 LNHDA and CDR2 SQIVND (reference sequence).

This clone showed up just once. The gene calls are TRBV30 and TRBJ2-1; D is undetermined. Per the germline V gene, CDR1 is GTSNPN and CDR2 is SVGIG (reference sequence). V was trimmed by 4 bases and J by 0 bases, leaving 10 bases between them. The CDR3 extends over 14 amino acids. The CDR3 spells CAWNRASSYNEQFF. DNA of the CDR3: TGTGCCTGGAACCGGGCGAGCTCCTACAATGAGCAGTTCTTC. The complete variable domain, with remaining parts taken from reference TRBV30 and TRBJ2-1, reads SQTIHQWPATLVQPVGSPLSLECTVEGTSNPNLYWYRQAAGRGLQLLFYSVGIGQISSEVPQNLSASRPQDRQFILSSKKLLLSDSGFYLCAWNRASSYNEQFFGPGTRLTVL.

The genes are TRBV6-6 and TRBJ1-3; 7 bases line up with TRBD1. Per germline, CDR1 MNHNY and CDR2 SVGAGI (reference sequence). The CDR3 has 12 residues. J was trimmed by 2 bases and V by 8 bases; bases with no gene match: 0. CDR3 DNA sequence: TGTGCCAGCGGGACAGCTGGAAACACCATATATTTT. Its translation is CASGTAGNTIYF.